The 21 T cell receptor beta chains listed next were all sequenced from one sample in a study of blood T cell repertoires in COVID-19. Assay used: immunoSEQ multiplex PCR; TCRdb lists only in-frame clones, some missing. This sample has around 130,000 clones, with 90% found just once. What was sequenced was peripheral blood. The receptor set was obtained from a man aged 60 to 69 with COVID-19, enrolled during active disease.

The chain has TRBV12-5 and TRBJ1-1; D possibly corresponds to TRBD1 (6 bases). The CDR3 consists of 14 residues. The germline gives CDR1 LGHNT, CDR2 FRNRAP. The V end lost 6 bases, the J end lost 10 bases, and 21 bases lay between the germline ends. This CDR3 is CASGPSGTNLGAFF. The CDR3 DNA reads as TGTGCTAGTGGCCCCAGCGGGACAAATCTTGGAGCTTTCTTT. Full variable domain (outside the CDR3, taken from reference TRBV12-5 and TRBJ1-1): DARVTQTPRHKVTEMGQEVTMRCQPILGHNTVFWYRQTMMQGLELLAYFRNRAPLDDSGMPKDRFSAEMPDATLATLKIQPSEPRDSAVYFCASGPSGTNLGAFFGQGTRLTVV.

This clone showed up just a few times. V gene TRBV5-1 combines with J gene TRBJ2-7; 10 nucleotides agree with TRBD1. Germline V gives CDR1 SGHRS, CDR2 YFSETQ. J lost 0 bases, V lost 4 bases, and 10 bases had no gene match. CDR3 length: 17 residues. DNA of the CDR3: TGCGCCAGCAGCCCACAGACTGGGACAGGGGACTCCTACGAGCAGTACTTC. Encoded protein: CASSPQTGTGDSYEQYF. The full variable domain, its missing parts supplied by reference TRBV5-1 and TRBJ2-7, is KAGVTQTPRYLIKTRGQQVTLSCSPISGHRSVSWYQQTPGQGLQFLFEYFSETQRNKGNFPGRFSGRQFSNSRSEMNVSTLELGDSALYLCASSPQTGTGDSYEQYFGPGTRLTVT.

The gene calls are TRBV3-1 (or the pseudogene TRBV3-2) and TRBJ2-5; D is ambiguous. Trimming took 0 bases from V and 2 from J, leaving 7 bases between them. Germline V gene lookup returns CDR1 LGHDT and CDR2 YNNKEL (reference sequence). The CDR3 is 14 amino acids. The CDR3 spells CASSQEAVQETQYF. The CDR3 DNA sequence: TGTGCCAGCAGCCAAGAGGCAGTTCAAGAGACCCAGTACTTC.

The V and J genes are TRBV3-1 (or the pseudogene TRBV3-2) and TRBJ2-7; 11 bases fit TRBD2. CDR3 length equals 16 residues. CDR1 is LGHDT and CDR2 is YNNKEL in the germline V gene (reference sequence). J was trimmed by 2 bases and V by 0 bases; bases with no gene match: 3. In DNA form, the CDR3 reads TGTGCCAGCAGCCAAGATCAACTAGCGGGGGCCTACGAGCAGTACTTC. Translating it yields CASSQDQLAGAYEQYF.

This clone was recorded only once. The J gene is TRBJ2-6, the V gene TRBV12-3 or TRBV12-4; D is undetermined. The CDR3 is 13 amino acids. Trimming took off 5 bases at V and 5 bases at J, with 7 bases between the two ends. CDR3 region: CASSPYRANVLTF. CDR3 DNA sequence: TGTGCCAGCAGTCCCTATAGGGCCAACGTCCTGACTTTC.

The genes are TRBV7-9 and TRBJ1-1; no definite D call. The ends were cut back, 2 bases at V and 5 bases at J, with 9 bases in the middle. The CDR3 contains 13 residues. The germline gives CDR1 SEHNR, CDR2 FQNEAQ (reference sequence). The CDR3 DNA reads TGTGCCAGCAGCTTAAGTGGTAGTACTGAAGCTTTCTTT. Its protein product is CASSLSGSTEAFF. Full variable domain (outside the CDR3, taken from reference TRBV7-9 and TRBJ1-1): DTGVSQNPRHKITKRGQNVTFRCDPISEHNRLYWYRQTLGQGPEFLTYFQNEAQLEKSRLLSDRFSAERPKGSFSTLEIQRTEQGDSAMYLCASSLSGSTEAFFGQGTRLTVV.

The chain couples TRBV3-1 (or the pseudogene TRBV3-2) to TRBJ2-2; 7 nucleotides align to TRBD2. CDR3 length: 16 residues. Germline CDR1 is LGHDT and CDR2 is YNNKEL (reference sequence). Germline trimming cut 2 bases from V and 5 bases from J; bases unmatched to any gene: 8. CDR3 sequence (DNA): TGTGCCAGCAGCCAATCTGGGACTACGCCGACCGGGGAGCTGTTTTTT. This codes for CASSQSGTTPTGELFF.

The chain carries TRBV24-1 and TRBJ1-1; 7 nucleotides line up with TRBD1. The V gene end was trimmed by 2 bases and the J gene end by 6 bases; junction bases not matched to a gene: 2. This CDR3 contains 13 residues. Germline V gives CDR1 KGHDR, CDR2 SFDVKD. The CDR3 region is CATSDYDRAEAFF. The CDR3 DNA sequence: TGTGCCACCAGTGATTATGACAGGGCTGAAGCTTTCTTT.

This clone showed up just once. The chain has TRBV5-1 and TRBJ2-1, with 8 positions matching TRBD2. J lost 5 bases, V lost 0 bases, and 4 bases had no gene match. The CDR3 runs 15 residues. Germline V gives CDR1 SGHRS, CDR2 YFSETQ. CDR3 amino acids: CASSLDGRAHNEQFF. Written as DNA, the CDR3 is TGCGCCAGCAGCTTGGACGGGAGGGCGCACAATGAGCAGTTCTTC.

The gene calls are TRBV25-1 and TRBJ2-1; D possibly corresponds to TRBD2 (5 bases). V gave up 7 bases and J gave up 0 bases, with 10 bases separating them. This CDR3 contains 14 residues. Germline-derived CDR1 and CDR2 are MGHDK and SYGVNS. This CDR3 is CASNQRGSYNEQFF. The CDR3 DNA reads as TGTGCCAGCAATCAACGGGGCTCCTACAATGAGCAGTTCTTC. Together with reference TRBV25-1 and TRBJ2-1, the CDR3 gives the full variable domain: EADIYQTPRYLVIGTGKKITLECSQTMGHDKMYWYQQDPGMELHLIHYSYGVNSTEKGDLSSESTVSRIRTEHFPLTLESARPSHTSQYLCASNQRGSYNEQFFGPGTRLTVL.

The chain carries TRBV21-1 and TRBJ2-3; TRBD2 reflects the table's D call only, with no check against the DNA. TRBV21-1 is reported as a pseudogene. CDR3 length equals 15 residues. The CDR3 coding sequence is TGTGCCAGCATCTATCCGCGGGGGGGCACAGATACGCAGTATTTT. Encoded protein: CASIYPRGGTDTQYF.

The V gene is TRBV7-9, the J gene TRBJ1-2, with a tentative D call TRBD1 (5 bases). Trimming left V 2 bases short and J 7 bases short, with 11 bases between. CDR3 length: 13 amino acids. The germline V gene encodes CDR1 SEHNR and CDR2 FQNEAQ (reference sequence). The CDR3 DNA follows: TGTGCCAGCAGCTTAAACGTTGACAGTGGCTACACCTTC. Encoded protein: CASSLNVDSGYTF. The full variable domain, rest sourced from reference TRBV7-9 and TRBJ1-2, is DTGVSQNPRHKITKRGQNVTFRCDPISEHNRLYWYRQTLGQGPEFLTYFQNEAQLEKSRLLSDRFSAERPKGSFSTLEIQRTEQGDSAMYLCASSLNVDSGYTFGSGTRLTVV.

This rearrangement joins TRBV19 to TRBJ1-1, with D unresolved. Germline lookup yields CDR1 LNHDA and CDR2 SQIVND (reference sequence). Trimming left V 4 bases short and J 0 bases short, with 6 bases between. The CDR3 is 13 residues long. Here the CDR3 reads CASSTQVNTEAFF. The CDR3, as DNA: TGTGCCAGTAGTACCCAGGTGAACACTGAAGCTTTCTTT.

This chain connects TRBV3-1 (or the pseudogene TRBV3-2) to TRBJ2-7, with a weak D call TRBD2 (6 bases). The CDR3 length is 17 residues. The V gene lost 2 bases and the J gene lost 0 bases, with 17 bases spanning the gap. The germline gives CDR1 LGHDT, CDR2 YNNKEL (reference sequence). The CDR3: CASSQMGKGLTSYEQYF. CDR3 nucleotides: TGTGCCAGCAGCCAAATGGGGAAGGGACTGACCTCCTACGAGCAGTACTTC.

The V gene is TRBV6-5, the J gene TRBJ2-1; 15 bases are shared with TRBD2. Germline lookup yields CDR1 MNHEY and CDR2 SVGAGI. Losses at the gene ends were 6 bases for V and 8 bases for J; bases not matched to a gene: 5. The CDR3 is 15 residues long. CDR3 loop: CASRLGLAGGYEQFF. The CDR3 DNA sequence: TGTGCCAGCAGGCTGGGACTAGCGGGGGGATATGAGCAGTTCTTC.

The gene calls are TRBV18 and TRBJ1-3; TRBD1 matches at 8 bases. The CDR3 is 14 amino acids. Germline V lookup: CDR1 KGHSH, CDR2 LQKENI. V lost 6 bases, J lost 2 bases, and 3 bases stayed unmatched. This chain's CDR3 is CASSTGVTGNTIYF. The CDR3 nucleotides are TGTGCCAGCTCGACAGGGGTAACTGGAAACACCATATATTTT.

This clone was seen just once. This rearrangement joins TRBV7-9 to TRBJ2-3, with D possibly TRBD1 on 6 matching bases. Per germline, CDR1 SEHNR and CDR2 FQNEAQ (reference sequence). V lost 1 base and J 7 bases, leaving 18 bases between the germline ends. The CDR3 is 16 amino acids. CDR3: CASSLEGHPSPYTQYF. The CDR3 nucleotides read TGTGCCAGCAGCTTAGAGGGACACCCTTCGCCTTATACGCAGTATTTT.

V and J are TRBV30 and TRBJ2-2, with D perhaps TRBD2 (6 bases). The germline gives CDR1 GTSNPN, CDR2 SVGIG (reference sequence). V lost 1 base and J lost 6, with 12 bases in between. CDR3 size: 14 residues. As DNA, the CDR3 is TGTGCCTGGAGTGGTCTAGCGTTTTCCGGGGAGCTGTTTTTT. It encodes CAWSGLAFSGELFF.

The genes are TRBV29-1 and TRBJ2-7, with a tentative D call TRBD2 (5 bases). In germline, CDR1 is SQVTM, CDR2 ANQGSEA. The CDR3 consists of 13 residues. V was clipped by 5 bases and J by 2 bases, with 13 bases between them. CDR3 sequence: CSVLGSETYEQYF. CDR3 DNA: TGCAGCGTTCTGGGTAGCGAAACCTACGAGCAGTACTTC.

The rearrangement uses TRBV28 and TRBJ1-2, with a weak D call TRBD1 (6 bases). V gave up 10 bases and J gave up 7 bases, with 13 bases separating them. The CDR3 has 11 residues. Germline V gene lookup returns CDR1 MDHEN and CDR2 SYDVKM. CDR3 sequence (DNA): TGTGCCACCTACAGGGTGTTTGGCTACACCTTC. It yields the protein CATYRVFGYTF.

The chain links TRBV11-2 to TRBJ1-6; D might be TRBD1 (6 bases). Germline V gene lookup returns CDR1 SGHAT and CDR2 FQNNGV. The CDR3 contains 15 residues. Trimming took off 5 bases at V and 6 bases at J, with 14 bases between the two ends. This CDR3 reads CASSPGTLINSPLHF. The CDR3 coding sequence is TGTGCCAGCAGCCCCGGGACACTTATTAATTCACCCCTCCACTTT.